At least ten counts were recorded for the clone carrying this T cell receptor (beta chain). This sample stems from a study of T cells in Graves' hyperthyroidism and ophthalmopathy. The CDR3 length is 14 residues. V was cut by 7 bases and J by 1 base, with 13 bases left in between. The germline CDR1 and CDR2 sequences are MNHNS and SASEGT. The source material, RNA transcripts, was used to amplify TCR beta CDR3 regions. The TCR CDR3 first-round RT-PCR relied on the HTBI primer set. TCRdb independently ran MiXCR on the multiplex PCR reads; one entry per CDR3 protein. The data show some 180,000 distinct CDR3 sequences, about 17% seen once.

The clonotype originates from a woman between 45 and 65 years old with Graves' hyperthyroidism. Specimen: blood. This chain uses TRBV6-1 with TRBJ1-1, with D possibly TRBD1 on 6 matching bases. The CDR3 loop reads CASTLKGGNTEAFF. In DNA form, the CDR3 reads TGTGCCAGCACTCTCAAGGGGGGGAACACTGAAGCTTTCTTT.